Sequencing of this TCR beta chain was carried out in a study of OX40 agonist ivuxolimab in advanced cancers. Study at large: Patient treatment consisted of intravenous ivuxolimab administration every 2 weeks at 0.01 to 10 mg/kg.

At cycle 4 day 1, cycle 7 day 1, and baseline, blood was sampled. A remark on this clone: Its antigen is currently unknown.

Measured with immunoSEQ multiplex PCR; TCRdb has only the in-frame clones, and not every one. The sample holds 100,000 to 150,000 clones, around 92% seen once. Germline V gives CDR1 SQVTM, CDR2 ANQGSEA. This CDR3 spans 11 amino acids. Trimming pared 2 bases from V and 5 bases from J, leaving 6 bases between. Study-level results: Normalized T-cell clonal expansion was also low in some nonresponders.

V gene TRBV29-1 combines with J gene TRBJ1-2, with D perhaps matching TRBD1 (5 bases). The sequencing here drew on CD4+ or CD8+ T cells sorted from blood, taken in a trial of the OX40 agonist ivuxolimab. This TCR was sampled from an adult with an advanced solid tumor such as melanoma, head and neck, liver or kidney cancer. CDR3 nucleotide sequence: TGCAGCGTTGAACGGGGGTATGGCTACACCTTC. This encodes CSVERGYGYTF.